The next 18 T cell receptor beta chains were all read from a single sample in a study of T cells of healthy individuals. TCRdb ran MiXCR on the 5' RACE reads and lists one entry per CDR3 protein. The sample includes around 80,000 distinct CDR3 sequences, about 5% seen only once; the top ten take around 8%. The receptors were sampled from a female donor in good health.

The chain joins TRBV5-4 to TRBJ2-3, with D tentatively TRBD2 (6 bases). The CDR3 loop spans 16 amino acids. CDR1 and CDR2 (germline): SGHNT, YYREEE (reference sequence). Trimming shortened V by 3 bases and J by 0 bases, and 14 bases separated the two germline ends. The CDR3, as DNA: TGTGCCAGCAGCTCCGCGCGGGGCTCTAGCACAGATACGCAGTATTTT. Its protein product is CASSSARGSSTDTQYF.

This clonotype was recorded many times. The genes are TRBV12-3 or TRBV12-4 and TRBJ1-5; D remains ambiguous. The CDR3 is 12 residues long. V lost 3 bases, J lost 8 bases, and 8 bases lay in between. CDR3 loop: CASSFNPKPQHF. CDR3 nucleotide sequence: TGTGCCAGCAGTTTCAATCCGAAGCCCCAGCATTTT.

This clonotype was recorded many times. CDR3 sequence: CSGLSGITDTQYF. CDR3 bases: TGCAGCGGCTTGAGCGGGATCACAGATACGCAGTATTTT. This chain connects TRBV29-1 to TRBJ2-3; 7 bases agree with TRBD2. V dropped 7 bases and J dropped 2; count of bases not matched to a gene: 6. CDR1 and CDR2 from the germline V gene are SQVTM and ANQGSEA. The CDR3 has 13 amino acids.

The rearrangement links TRBV18 to TRBJ1-1, with D possibly being TRBD1 (6 bases). Germline V CDR1 and CDR2: KGHSH, LQKENI. CDR3 length equals 13 residues. The ends were cut back, 5 bases at V and 6 bases at J, with 13 bases in the middle. CDR3 DNA sequence: TGTGCCAGCTCAAGGACAGAGGGCTCTGAAGCTTTCTTT. Protein product: CASSRTEGSEAFF.

This clonotype was picked up many times. The gene calls are TRBV7-9 and TRBJ1-1; a weak D match, TRBD1 (5 bases). V lost 5 bases, J lost 7 bases, and 11 bases lay in between. This CDR3 is 12 amino acids long. The germline CDR1 and CDR2 sequences are SEHNR and FQNEAQ (reference sequence). CDR3 residues: CASSPPGLEAFF. The CDR3 DNA sequence: TGTGCCAGCAGCCCACCGGGACTTGAAGCTTTCTTT. Full variable domain (missing parts from reference TRBV7-9 and TRBJ1-1): DTGVSQNPRHKITKRGQNVTFRCDPISEHNRLYWYRQTLGQGPEFLTYFQNEAQLEKSRLLSDRFSAERPKGSFSTLEIQRTEQGDSAMYLCASSPPGLEAFFGQGTRLTVV.

V and J are TRBV27 and TRBJ2-3; TRBD1 agrees at 7 bases. Germline trimming cut 5 bases from V and 5 bases from J; bases unmatched to any gene: 13. Germline V gene lookup returns CDR1 MNHEY and CDR2 SMNVEV (reference sequence). The CDR3 consists of 16 residues. Here the CDR3 reads CASSLSLTGTLDTQYF. In DNA, the CDR3 is TGTGCCAGCAGTCTCTCCCTGACAGGGACCCTAGATACGCAGTATTTT.

This clonotype has at least ten counts. This sequence joins TRBV4-3 and TRBJ2-1; D may be TRBD2 (6 bases). The CDR3 length is 14 residues. Between the trimmed V and J ends, which lost 1 base and 7 bases, there was a span of 11 bases. Germline CDR1 is LGHNA and CDR2 is YSLEER. The CDR3 loop is CASSQGESGNEQFF. CDR3 sequence (DNA): TGCGCCAGCAGCCAAGGAGAGAGCGGGAATGAGCAGTTCTTC.

This clonotype was observed many times. V is TRBV9 and J is TRBJ2-1, with D tentatively TRBD1 or TRBD2 (5 bases each). Looked up from germline, CDR1 is SGDLS and CDR2 is YYNGEE. CDR3 size: 15 residues. V gave up 4 bases and J gave up 4 bases, with 15 bases separating them. DNA for the CDR3: TGTGCCAGCAGCAGGGGACCCCCAGGGTACAATGAGCAGTTCTTC. It yields the protein CASSRGPPGYNEQFF.

This clonotype was observed many times. V and J are TRBV7-9 and TRBJ2-1; 9 bases are a match to TRBD1. The CDR3 is 16 residues long. Germline V lookup: CDR1 SEHNR, CDR2 FQNEAQ (reference sequence). The V segment lost 5 bases and the J segment 4 bases; nucleotides outside the gene matches: 9. The CDR3 reads CASSPTGTGLYNEQFF. The CDR3 DNA is TGTGCCAGCAGCCCTACTGGGACAGGGTTGTACAATGAGCAGTTCTTC. Complete variable domain (other parts from reference TRBV7-9 and TRBJ2-1): DTGVSQNPRHKITKRGQNVTFRCDPISEHNRLYWYRQTLGQGPEFLTYFQNEAQLEKSRLLSDRFSAERPKGSFSTLEIQRTEQGDSAMYLCASSPTGTGLYNEQFFGPGTRLTVL.

This clonotype was seen repeatedly, ten times or more. The CDR3 DNA reads TGTGCCAGCAGCCCCGAGGACAGGTTCCGTGGGAGCTCCTACGAGCAGTACTTC. Protein sequence: CASSPEDRFRGSSYEQYF. This rearrangement joins TRBV7-2 to TRBJ2-7; 7 positions agree with TRBD1. V lost 5 bases, J lost 0 bases, and 16 bases stayed unmatched. The length of the CDR3 is 18 residues. Germline-derived CDR1 and CDR2 are SGHTA and FQGNSA.

As to this clonotype: This CDR3 fails to terminate in the conserved phenylalanine or tryptophan, so it likely reflects a read error. The V and J genes are TRBV20-1 and TRBJ1-3; D gene ambiguous. Trimming removed 3 bases at V and 1 base at J, with 7 bases between. The CDR3 runs 13 residues. The germline gives CDR1 DFQATT, CDR2 SNEGSKA (reference sequence). The CDR3 here is CSARELSGNTIYS. DNA of the CDR3: TGCAGTGCTAGGGAGCTATCTGGAAACACCATATATTCT.

The table lists this clonotype with many counts. The V gene is TRBV7-2, the J gene TRBJ1-3; D possibly corresponds to TRBD1 (6 bases). Trimming left V 6 bases short and J 7 bases short, with 19 bases between. The germline gives CDR1 SGHTA, CDR2 FQGNSA. The CDR3 consists of 15 residues. The CDR3 loop is CASSLRDMWENTIYF. CDR3 DNA: TGTGCCAGCAGTCTACGGGACATGTGGGAGAACACCATATATTTT.

This clonotype was counted many times. The genes are TRBV7-2 and TRBJ2-1; 7 nucleotides agree with TRBD2. J lost 0 bases, V lost 4 bases, and 12 bases had no gene match. CDR1 is SGHTA, CDR2 FQGNSA, per germline. The CDR3 sequence is 18 residues long. The CDR3 region is CASSSLPGTTPSYNEQFF. The DNA of the CDR3 is TGTGCCAGCAGCTCCTTACCCGGGACTACCCCCTCCTACAATGAGCAGTTCTTC.

The sample holds a few counts of this clonotype. The rearrangement uses TRBV20-1 and TRBJ1-5; D ambiguous. The V gene's germline CDR1 is DFQATT and CDR2 SNEGSKA (reference sequence). CDR3 length equals 14 residues. Trimming stripped 6 bases from V and 6 bases from J, with 18 bases between. CDR3 in amino acids: CSASRGLAGQPQHF. The DNA of the CDR3 is TGCAGTGCCAGCCGGGGATTGGCCGGTCAGCCCCAGCATTTT.

In this sample, this clonotype turned up many times. V and J are TRBV20-1 and TRBJ2-1; 10 bases map to TRBD1. CDR3 size: 16 residues. In germline, CDR1 is DFQATT, CDR2 SNEGSKA (reference sequence). The V segment lost 3 bases and the J segment 0 bases; nucleotides outside the gene matches: 5. The CDR3: CSARGTGVSSYNEQFF. In nucleotides, the CDR3 is TGCAGTGCTAGGGGGACAGGGGTCAGCTCCTACAATGAGCAGTTCTTC.

This clonotype was counted a few times. The CDR3 region has the DNA TGTGCCACTAGAGGAACAGTCGAGACCCAGTACTTC. It encodes CATRGTVETQYF. The rearrangement joins TRBV24-1 to TRBJ2-5; D is ambiguous. Germline lookup yields CDR1 KGHDR and CDR2 SFDVKD. The CDR3 contains 12 residues. V was shortened by 10 bases and J by 5 bases, with 13 bases between the two germline ends.

This clonotype was counted only a few times. This sequence joins TRBV7-9 and TRBJ1-3, with D possibly matching TRBD1 (6 bases). Germline V CDR1 and CDR2: SEHNR, FQNEAQ (reference sequence). Trimming pared 5 bases from V and 0 bases from J, leaving 14 bases between. The length of the CDR3 is 16 residues. The CDR3 loop reads CASSPRTAHSGNTIYF. The CDR3 DNA is TGTGCCAGCAGCCCCAGGACAGCGCACTCTGGAAACACCATATATTTT.

This clonotype was seen at least ten times. V gene TRBV4-3 combines with J gene TRBJ1-1; D is unresolved. The germline V gene encodes CDR1 LGHNA and CDR2 YSLEER. V lost 0 bases to trimming and J lost 1 base, with 9 bases between them. This CDR3 spans 15 amino acids. The CDR3: CASSQDSVGNTEAFF. In DNA form, the CDR3 reads TGCGCCAGCAGCCAAGATTCGGTGGGGAACACTGAAGCTTTCTTT.